Reported below is one T cell receptor (beta chain). Its antigen is as yet unknown. This sample stems from a study of cytomegalovirus exposure and HLA in healthy donors. Study-level findings and limits: HLA allele associations emerged for about 16,000 TCR beta sequences in a later analysis, at 0.05 false discovery rate. A link between a missense DCLRE1C variant and TCR beta V- and J-gene trimming emerged from a later analysis.

The V gene lost 3 bases and the J gene lost 0 bases, with 6 bases spanning the gap. CDR3 length: 14 amino acids. Germline V gene lookup returns CDR1 SGHRS and CDR2 YFSETQ. PCR amplification relied on 60 Vbeta primers (plus 13 Jbeta primers). Sequenced by immunoSEQ multiplex PCR; TCRdb stores in-frame clones only, minus some. The sample holds approximately 180,000 clones, around 75% seen once. This chain uses TRBV5-1 with TRBJ2-2; D is ambiguous. This receptor was obtained from a woman between 50 and 59 years old in good health and CMV-seronegative. The material sequenced was PBMCs. CDR3 in amino acids: CASSSNPNTGELFF. The CDR3 coding sequence is TGCGCCAGCAGCTCTAACCCGAACACCGGGGAGCTGTTTTTT.